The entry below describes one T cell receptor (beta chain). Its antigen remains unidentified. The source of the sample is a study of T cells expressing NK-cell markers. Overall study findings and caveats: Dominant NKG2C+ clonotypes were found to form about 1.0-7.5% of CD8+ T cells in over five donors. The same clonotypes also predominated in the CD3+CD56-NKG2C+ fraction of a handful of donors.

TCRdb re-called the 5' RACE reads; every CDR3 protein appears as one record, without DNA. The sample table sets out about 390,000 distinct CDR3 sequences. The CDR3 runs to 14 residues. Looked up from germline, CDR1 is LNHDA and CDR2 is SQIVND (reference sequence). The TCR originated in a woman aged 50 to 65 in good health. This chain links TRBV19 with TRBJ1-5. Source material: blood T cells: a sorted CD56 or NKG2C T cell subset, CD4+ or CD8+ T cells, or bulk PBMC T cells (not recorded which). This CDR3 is CASSSNQGDQPQHF.